These 22 T cell receptor beta chains share one sample of origin, sequenced in a study of T cell responses to AZD1222 COVID-19 vaccine. Sequencing was performed with immunoSEQ multiplex PCR; in TCRdb, only in-frame clones are kept and a portion is missing. The sample carries some 150,000 clones, about 91% recorded once. Sequences were derived from peripheral blood, sampled on day 0 of AZD1222 vaccination. These receptors were taken from an adult in good health.

V gene TRBV5-4 combines with J gene TRBJ2-7; D unclear. The V and J ends lost 4 bases and 0 bases respectively, with 14 bases between them. The CDR3 spans 15 residues. Germline V gene lookup returns CDR1 SGHNT and CDR2 YYREEE (reference sequence). The chain's CDR3 is CASSQYSSVSYEQYF. The CDR3, as DNA: TGTGCCAGCAGCCAGTACTCAAGTGTCTCCTACGAGCAGTACTTC.

The J gene is TRBJ1-4, the V gene TRBV30; no clear D. CDR1 is GTSNPN, CDR2 SVGIG, per germline (reference sequence). V shed 0 bases and J shed 5 bases, with 13 bases lying between them. CDR3 length: 15 amino acids. The CDR3, as DNA: TGTGCCTGGAGTGTAGAGGCAGGAGCAAATGAAAAACTGTTTTTT. Protein: CAWSVEAGANEKLFF.

The gene calls are TRBV7-2 and TRBJ1-1; possibly TRBD1 for D (5 bases). CDR3 length: 14 residues. V gave up 6 bases and J gave up 6 bases, with 17 bases separating them. CDR1 is SGHTA, CDR2 FQGNSA, per germline. The CDR3, as DNA: TGTGCCAGCAGTCAAGGTCCGGTAGGGGCTGAAGCTTTCTTT. As protein: CASSQGPVGAEAFF.

In its sample, this clone was seen once. This sequence joins TRBV7-2 and TRBJ1-6; the D is unclear. The CDR3 sequence is 12 residues long. From germline, CDR1 is SGHTA and CDR2 FQGNSA. V gave up 1 base and J gave up 8 bases, with 3 bases separating them. CDR3 DNA sequence: TGTGCCAGCAGCTTAGGGGATTCACCCCTCCACTTT. Its translation: CASSLGDSPLHF.

The V call is TRBV29-1, the J call TRBJ1-2, with D possibly TRBD1 on 5 matching bases. This CDR3 spans 13 amino acids. V was cut by 1 base and J by 4 bases, with 10 bases left in between. Germline V gene lookup returns CDR1 SQVTM and CDR2 ANQGSEA. This chain's CDR3 is CSVEAYRSYGYTF. The CDR3 DNA is TGCAGCGTTGAAGCGTACAGGAGCTATGGCTACACCTTC.

This sequence joins TRBV11-2 and TRBJ2-2; D unresolved. CDR1 is SGHAT, CDR2 FQNNGV, per germline. V lost 2 bases, J lost 3 bases, and 10 bases lay in between. The CDR3 has 15 amino acids. The CDR3: CASSLILTYTGELFF. DNA for the CDR3: TGTGCCAGCAGCTTAATACTTACTTACACCGGGGAGCTGTTTTTT.

The V gene is TRBV15, the J gene TRBJ2-7, with TRBD2 identical over 15 bases. The CDR3 totals 19 residues. Trimming took 3 bases from V and 0 from J; bases not matched to a gene: 9. The germline V gene encodes CDR1 LNHNV and CDR2 YYDKDF (reference sequence). In DNA, the CDR3 is TGTGCCACCAGCAGTGGACGGACTAGCGGGAGGGCCAGCTCCTACGAGCAGTACTTC. This translates into CATSSGRTSGRASSYEQYF.

The chain recombines TRBV5-1 with TRBJ1-3; D gene unclear. The length of the CDR3 is 15 residues. Trimming removed 1 base at V and 0 bases at J, with 8 bases between. Looked up from germline, CDR1 is SGHRS and CDR2 is YFSETQ. CDR3 in amino acids: CASSLNANSGNTIYF. For the CDR3, the DNA is TGCGCCAGCAGCTTGAATGCAAACTCTGGAAACACCATATATTTT.

The chain links TRBV4-1 to TRBJ1-1; D is ambiguous. The CDR3 is 14 amino acids. V shed 0 bases and J shed 8 bases, with 13 bases lying between them. CDR1 and CDR2 from the germline V gene are MGHRA and YSYEKL. The CDR3 loop reads CASSQEGSRQEAFF. CDR3 bases: TGCGCCAGCAGCCAAGAAGGCTCGCGACAAGAAGCTTTCTTT.

The chain employs TRBV28 and TRBJ2-7; D is unclear. CDR3 length equals 14 residues. The germline V and J ends were trimmed by 6 bases and 3 bases, with 15 bases remaining between them. Germline CDR1 MDHEN, CDR2 SYDVKM. Here the CDR3 reads CASRLPDLGYEQYF. In DNA form, the CDR3 reads TGTGCCAGCAGACTGCCGGATCTCGGCTACGAGCAGTACTTC.

A single count supports this clone. The chain couples TRBV25-1 to TRBJ2-1; D unresolved. Germline CDR1 MGHDK, CDR2 SYGVNS. The CDR3 is made up of 11 amino acids. V was shortened by 3 bases and J by 9 bases, with 6 bases between the two germline ends. This CDR3 is CASSDQFEQFF. Written as DNA, the CDR3 is TGTGCCAGCAGTGATCAATTTGAGCAGTTCTTC.

The CDR3 here is CASSSGAVWEQYF. The CDR3 DNA sequence: TGTGCCAGCAGTTCCGGGGCGGTCTGGGAGCAGTACTTC. The rearrangement links TRBV28 to TRBJ2-7, with D possibly called TRBD1 or TRBD2 (5 bases each). Germline CDR1 and CDR2: MDHEN and SYDVKM. V lost 4 bases, J lost 7 bases, and 14 bases lay in between. This CDR3 contains 13 residues.

The chain uses TRBV30 and TRBJ1-2; 10 bases agree with TRBD1. The germline V gene has CDR1 GTSNPN and CDR2 SVGIG (reference sequence). After removal of 1 base from V and 5 bases from J, the junction contained 10 bases not matched to a gene. The CDR3 length is 16 residues. The CDR3 DNA sequence: TGTGCCTGGAGTGCAAGCTCCGGACAGGGGGGATATGGCTACACCTTC. It encodes CAWSASSGQGGYGYTF.

The chain links TRBV11-2 to TRBJ1-2; 10 nucleotides align to TRBD1. CDR3 size: 14 residues. J was trimmed by 9 bases and V by 5 bases; bases with no gene match: 9. The germline gives CDR1 SGHAT, CDR2 FQNNGV. CDR3 residues: CASSPGTGVNRYTF. Here the CDR3 DNA reads TGTGCCAGCAGCCCTGGGACAGGGGTAAATCGCTACACCTTC.

The chain couples TRBV5-6 to TRBJ2-4; D unclear. The CDR3 has 17 residues. Trimming pared 2 bases from V and 0 bases from J, leaving 15 bases between. Germline V lookup: CDR1 SGHDT, CDR2 YYEEEE. The CDR3 spells CASSFQGNGLAKNIQYF. In DNA, the CDR3 is TGTGCCAGCAGCTTCCAAGGGAATGGGCTAGCCAAAAACATTCAGTACTTC. The whole variable domain, remainder taken from reference TRBV5-6 and TRBJ2-4, is DAGVTQSPTHLIKTRGQQVTLRCSPKSGHDTVSWYQQALGQGPQFIFQYYEEEERQRGNFPDRFSGHQFPNYSSELNVNALLLGDSALYLCASSFQGNGLAKNIQYFGAGTRLSVL.

This clone was picked up one time. V is TRBV6-5 and J is TRBJ2-7; D may be TRBD1 (6 bases). V shed 7 bases and J shed 5 bases, with 18 bases lying between them. Germline V CDR1 and CDR2: MNHEY, SVGAGI. The CDR3 has 14 residues. CDR3 in DNA: TGTGCCAGCATCTTGGGGGCGAACCACGACGAGCAGTACTTC. It is translated as CASILGANHDEQYF.

The chain links TRBV3-1 (or the pseudogene TRBV3-2) to TRBJ2-5, with TRBD2 identical over 9 bases. The CDR3 totals 16 residues. The V segment lost 4 bases and the J segment 4 bases; nucleotides outside the gene matches: 10. CDR1 LGHDT and CDR2 YNNKEL come from the germline V gene (reference sequence). CDR3 in DNA: TGTGCCAGCAGCCGGTCGGGAGCGGGAGGTGGAGAGACCCAGTACTTC. Translating gives CASSRSGAGGGETQYF.

The CDR3 region is CASSQGNSGMGGTQYF. The CDR3 coding sequence is TGTGCCAGCAGCCAAGGCAATAGCGGGATGGGGGGGACCCAGTACTTC. The V and J genes are TRBV4-2 and TRBJ2-5, with 8 bases aligning to TRBD2. CDR1 is LGHNA and CDR2 is YNFKEQ in the germline V gene. After removal of 1 base from V and 7 bases from J, the junction contained 11 bases not matched to a gene. The CDR3 runs to 16 residues.

This chain joins TRBV7-8 and TRBJ2-1, with 10 bases that match TRBD2. Germline V gene data show CDR1 as SGHVS and CDR2 as FQNEAQ. V lost 5 bases to trimming and J lost 8 bases; unmatched junction nucleotides: 15. The length of the CDR3 is 17 residues. The CDR3 coding sequence is TGTGCCAGCAGCCTGGGGGGGCTAGCGGGAGTCGGCGATGAGCAGTTCTTC. This sequence encodes CASSLGGLAGVGDEQFF.

The chain carries TRBV6-4 and TRBJ2-1, with TRBD2 matching 8 bases. After removal of 4 bases from V and 0 bases from J, the junction contained 5 bases not matched to a gene. The CDR3 runs to 16 residues. The germline gives CDR1 MRHNA, CDR2 SNTAGT. The CDR3 here is CASSGAGAGSYNEQFF. In DNA form, the CDR3 reads TGTGCCAGCAGTGGAGCGGGAGCCGGCTCCTACAATGAGCAGTTCTTC.

V is TRBV30 and J is TRBJ2-1; D is unclear. Trimming shortened V by 2 bases and J by 10 bases, and 12 bases separated the two germline ends. Germline V gene lookup returns CDR1 GTSNPN and CDR2 SVGIG (reference sequence). The CDR3 contains 12 residues. CDR3 sequence reads: CAWSLVTVEQFF. The CDR3 region has the DNA TGTGCCTGGAGTCTCGTGACTGTCGAGCAGTTCTTC. Drawing the rest from reference TRBV30 and TRBJ2-1, the complete variable domain is SQTIHQWPATLVQPVGSPLSLECTVEGTSNPNLYWYRQAAGRGLQLLFYSVGIGQISSEVPQNLSASRPQDRQFILSSKKLLLSDSGFYLCAWSLVTVEQFFGPGTRLTVL.

V is TRBV10-3 and J is TRBJ2-1; D perhaps matches TRBD2 (6 bases). This CDR3 contains 14 residues. The V end was cut by 4 bases, the J end by 2 bases, with 9 bases between. The V gene's germline CDR1 is ENHRY and CDR2 SYGVKD. CDR3 region: CAISAEGTYNEQFF. CDR3 bases: TGTGCCATCAGTGCGGAGGGAACCTACAATGAGCAGTTCTTC.